This passage covers 29 T cell receptor beta chains from one sample sequenced in a study of T cells in Graves' hyperthyroidism and ophthalmopathy. Researchers took RNA transcripts and amplified the TCR beta CDR3 regions from them. Researchers ran a first-round RT-PCR on the TCR CDR3 using the HTBI primer set. TCRdb reprocessed the multiplex PCR reads with MiXCR, giving one entry per CDR3 protein. The table shows approximately 330,000 distinct CDR3 sequences, with over 15% occurring only once. Sequenced sample: blood. These receptors originate from a woman aged 50 to 60 with Graves' hyperthyroidism.

The chain joins TRBV5-1 to TRBJ1-2; no clear D gene. The V gene's germline CDR1 is SGHRS and CDR2 YFSETQ. Trimming removed 2 bases from V and 7 bases from J, with 24 bases in between. The CDR3 contains 17 residues. The DNA of the CDR3 is TGCGCCAGCAGCTTCGGCTGGTCTACGAATTCCTTAGCTGGCTACACCTTC. Its translation: CASSFGWSTNSLAGYTF.

The V gene is TRBV7-8, the J gene TRBJ1-1, with D possibly TRBD1 on 6 matching bases. Germline V gene sequence: CDR1 SGHVS, CDR2 FQNEAQ. This CDR3 is built from 17 residues. V was trimmed by 7 bases and J by 1 base, leaving 22 bases between them. In DNA, the CDR3 is TGTGCCAGCACAAACCGGAGAATCGGACAGCGGAACACTGAAGCTTTCTTT. Translating gives CASTNRRIGQRNTEAFF.

This clonotype showed up many times. DNA for the CDR3: TGTGCCTGGAAGGGACAAACGAACACCGGGGAGCTGTTTTTT. Its translation: CAWKGQTNTGELFF. The chain employs TRBV30 and TRBJ2-2, with D tentatively TRBD1 (6 bases). The CDR3 covers 14 residues. Trimming took off 4 bases at V and 0 bases at J, with 9 bases between the two ends. Per the germline V gene, CDR1 is GTSNPN and CDR2 is SVGIG (reference sequence).

This clonotype was seen repeatedly, ten times or more. This chain uses TRBV11-2 with TRBJ2-7; possible D gene TRBD1, 5 bases. The germline V gene has CDR1 SGHAT and CDR2 FQNNGV. The V gene lost 5 bases and the J gene lost 3 bases, with 14 bases spanning the gap. The CDR3 runs to 14 residues. The CDR3 coding sequence is TGTGCCAGCAGCCCAGACAGAGCTTTCTACGAGCAGTACTTC. It yields the protein CASSPDRAFYEQYF.

This clonotype was seen at least ten times. This chain joins TRBV18 and TRBJ2-5, with D possibly matching TRBD1 (6 bases). The CDR3 spans 15 residues. Germline CDR1 is KGHSH and CDR2 is LQKENI. V lost 5 bases to trimming and J lost 5 bases, with 18 bases between them. The CDR3 coding sequence is TGTGCCAGCTCAACCGGCGATCAGGGGACCGAGACCCAGTACTTC. Residues: CASSTGDQGTETQYF.

This clonotype was counted ten times or more. This chain joins TRBV12-3 or TRBV12-4 and TRBJ1-4, with D unclear. This CDR3 is built from 16 residues. V dropped 2 bases and J dropped 2 bases, with 12 bases sitting between them. The CDR3 DNA reads TGTGCCAGCAGTTTAAGGGCCGGAACGACTAATGAAAAACTGTTTTTT. Translated: CASSLRAGTTNEKLFF.

This clonotype was observed at least ten times. V gene TRBV2 combines with J gene TRBJ2-1; maybe TRBD1 (5 bases). V was shortened by 8 bases and J by 3 bases, with 11 bases between the two germline ends. Germline V gene data show CDR1 as SNHLY and CDR2 as FYNNEI. The CDR3 runs 13 residues. The CDR3 DNA is TGTGCCAGCCAGGACATGAGCTACAATGAGCAGTTCTTC. Translating it yields CASQDMSYNEQFF.

This clonotype appeared a few times. The V gene is TRBV2, the J gene TRBJ2-1, with D possibly TRBD2 on 5 matching bases. V lost 7 bases to trimming and J lost 7 bases, with 14 bases between them. CDR1 is SNHLY and CDR2 is FYNNEI in the germline V gene. The CDR3 has 13 amino acids. CDR3 DNA sequence: TGTGCCAGCACACGGGAAGCCCGGAATGAGCAGTTCTTC. Amino acid sequence: CASTREARNEQFF.

This clonotype has a count of ten or more. The chain links TRBV20-1 to TRBJ1-1, with 9 bases matching TRBD1. V was clipped by 3 bases and J by 4 bases; unmatched bases: 9. This CDR3 has 15 amino acids. CDR1 and CDR2 (germline): DFQATT, SNEGSKA (reference sequence). DNA for the CDR3: TGCAGTGCTAGCCCCCTCGACAGGGGGGTCACTGAAGCTTTCTTT. Protein sequence: CSASPLDRGVTEAFF.

This clonotype has a count of ten or more. The chain uses TRBV6-1 and TRBJ2-1; 13 bases agree with TRBD2. V lost 3 bases and J lost 7; bases outside the gene matches: 6. The CDR3 totals 16 residues. In germline, CDR1 is MNHNS, CDR2 SASEGT. The chain's CDR3 is CASSDRTSGGGNEQFF. DNA of the CDR3: TGTGCCAGCAGTGATCGGACTAGCGGGGGAGGGAATGAGCAGTTCTTC.

This clonotype came up many times. The chain has TRBV20-1 and TRBJ2-3, with a possible D match to TRBD2 (6 bases). Germline-derived CDR1 and CDR2 are DFQATT and SNEGSKA (reference sequence). V lost 5 bases, J lost 0 bases, and 9 bases lay in between. This CDR3 has 13 residues. The CDR3: CSAWSGSTDTQYF. The CDR3 DNA reads as TGCAGTGCTTGGAGCGGGAGCACAGATACGCAGTATTTT.

This chain connects TRBV9 to TRBJ2-7, with 10 bases fitting TRBD1. The V segment lost 10 bases and the J segment 3 bases; nucleotides outside the gene matches: 7. CDR3 length: 13 residues. CDR1 and CDR2 from the germline V gene are SGDLS and YYNGEE. In DNA, the CDR3 is TGTGCCTCCATCGGGACAGGGGTCTACGAGCAGTACGTC. It encodes CASIGTGVYEQYV.

The sample holds a few counts of this clonotype. This rearrangement joins TRBV20-1 to TRBJ1-4; a weak D match, TRBD1 (5 bases). CDR3 length: 14 amino acids. Per the germline V gene, CDR1 is DFQATT and CDR2 is SNEGSKA (reference sequence). DNA of the CDR3: TGCAGCTTCAGGGAAACTGCAACTAATGAAAAACTGTTTTTT. This gives the protein CSFRETATNEKLFF.

This clonotype was seen at least ten times. The rearrangement links TRBV12-3 or TRBV12-4 to TRBJ2-2; 9 bases are shared with TRBD2. CDR3 length: 18 amino acids. Losses at the gene ends were 6 bases for V and 1 base for J; bases not matched to a gene: 12. The CDR3 region is CASSDWRLTSGNTGELFF. The CDR3 DNA follows: TGTGCCAGCAGCGACTGGAGACTGACTAGCGGGAACACCGGGGAGCTGTTTTTT.

The rearrangement joins TRBV12-3 or TRBV12-4 to TRBJ2-7; a possible D gene is TRBD2 (6 bases). The germline V and J ends were trimmed by 6 bases and 2 bases, with 14 bases remaining between them. The length of the CDR3 is 14 residues. The CDR3 nucleotides are TGTGCCAGCAGCCATGGCGGGATTACCTACGAGCAGTACTTC. Translating gives CASSHGGITYEQYF.

This clonotype showed up many times. The chain employs TRBV24-1 and TRBJ1-2; 9 bases fit TRBD1. The germline CDR1 and CDR2 sequences are KGHDR and SFDVKD. This CDR3 has 14 residues. Trimming cost V 7 bases and J 3 bases; bases outside gene matches: 5. CDR3 amino acids: CATRRTGEDYGYTF. Written as DNA, the CDR3 is TGTGCCACCAGGAGGACAGGGGAGGACTATGGCTACACCTTC.

This clonotype appeared a few times. V is TRBV27 and J is TRBJ1-2; D might be TRBD1 (5 bases). Germline CDR1 reads MNHEY; CDR2 reads SMNVEV (reference sequence). This CDR3 region has 14 residues. V was shortened by 5 bases and J by 3 bases, with 13 bases between the two germline ends. The CDR3 sequence is CASSLGGEDYGYTF. The CDR3 DNA reads TGTGCCAGCAGTCTGGGGGGGGAGGACTATGGCTACACCTTC.

The V gene is TRBV19, the J gene TRBJ2-2, with TRBD1 matching over 8 bases. This CDR3 is built from 13 residues. Germline loops: CDR1 LNHDA, CDR2 SQIVND (reference sequence). V shed 10 bases and J 7 bases; nucleotides not matched to a gene: 8. The CDR3 region is CAIRDRWDGELFF. CDR3 coding DNA: TGTGCCATCCGGGACAGGTGGGACGGGGAGCTGTTTTTT.

This clonotype was counted ten times or more. The chain combines TRBV20-1 with TRBJ2-7; TRBD1 might be the D (5 bases). The ends were cut back, 3 bases at V and 2 bases at J, with 11 bases in the middle. Germline assignment: CDR1 DFQATT and CDR2 SNEGSKA (reference sequence). The CDR3 runs 13 residues. In DNA form, the CDR3 reads TGCAGTGCTAGTACCGACAGTCCCTACGAGCAGTACGTC. Protein sequence: CSASTDSPYEQYV.

The sample holds many counts of this clonotype. J is TRBJ1-1 and V is TRBV6-1, with D unclear. Germline V CDR1 and CDR2: MNHNS, SASEGT. Trimming left V 3 bases short and J 3 bases short, with 14 bases between. The CDR3 loop spans 15 amino acids. The CDR3 DNA is TGTGCCAGCAGTGAGGTCGGCGGAGGATACACTGAAGCTTTCTTT. Amino acids: CASSEVGGGYTEAFF.

The chain has TRBV20-1 and TRBJ2-5; 10 bases are a match to TRBD1. Germline trimming cut 3 bases from V and 2 bases from J; bases unmatched to any gene: 6. The CDR3 length is 15 residues. Germline CDR1 is DFQATT and CDR2 is SNEGSKA (reference sequence). The CDR3 sequence is CSASGDRGVQETQYF. As DNA, the CDR3 is TGCAGTGCTAGCGGGGACAGGGGAGTTCAAGAGACCCAGTACTTC.

The rearrangement uses TRBV18 and TRBJ2-7, with 7 positions matching TRBD1. CDR1 and CDR2 (germline): KGHSH, LQKENI. The CDR3 runs 15 residues. Unmatched junction bases numbered 3, after V lost 0 bases and J lost 1 base. The CDR3 DNA sequence: TGTGCCAGCTCACCACCGAGGGGGCAATCCTACGAGCAGTACTTC. This sequence encodes CASSPPRGQSYEQYF.

The V call is TRBV2, the J call TRBJ2-1; no clear D gene. Deletions cut 5 bases from V and 0 bases from J, with 8 bases between. Germline CDR1 and CDR2: SNHLY and FYNNEI. The CDR3 is made up of 14 amino acids. In DNA form, the CDR3 reads TGTGCCAGCAGTATTGGTAGCTCCTACAATGAGCAGTTCTTC. Translated, it gives CASSIGSSYNEQFF.

This clonotype was detected many times. The chain combines TRBV12-3 or TRBV12-4 with TRBJ1-2; maybe TRBD1 (6 bases). There are 13 residues in the CDR3. V lost 6 bases, J lost 7 bases, and 15 bases lay in between. The CDR3 region is CASRRQAPVGYTF. CDR3 nucleotides: TGTGCCAGCAGGCGACAGGCCCCCGTTGGCTACACCTTC.

This clonotype was found many times. The J gene is TRBJ2-1, the V gene TRBV20-1; 7 nucleotides align to TRBD2. Germline assignment: CDR1 DFQATT and CDR2 SNEGSKA (reference sequence). The CDR3 spans 13 residues. CDR3 nucleotide sequence: TGCTCCCGACGGGCGGGAGTGAGCAATGAGCAGTTCTTC. It codes for CSRRAGVSNEQFF.

The V and J genes are TRBV5-1 and TRBJ2-1; 7 positions agree with TRBD2. The CDR3 is 16 residues long. V lost 0 bases, J lost 1 base, and 4 bases stayed unmatched. CDR1 is SGHRS, CDR2 YFSETQ, per germline. Here the CDR3 DNA reads TGCGCCAGCAGCTTGGGCGGGAGTGCGTCCTACAATGAGCAGTTCTTC. Protein: CASSLGGSASYNEQFF.

The chain links TRBV5-5 to TRBJ1-2; no definite D call. Germline CDR1 and CDR2: SGHKS and YYEKEE (reference sequence). The CDR3 consists of 15 residues. Trimming took 0 bases from V and 4 from J, leaving 13 bases between them. This chain's CDR3 is CASSLAGELSYGYTF. In DNA, the CDR3 is TGTGCCAGCAGCTTGGCCGGGGAGCTCTCCTATGGCTACACCTTC.

The CDR3 DNA is TGCAGTGCTAGAGATTATAGCGGGAACACCGGGGAGCTGTTTTTT. This translates into CSARDYSGNTGELFF. The rearrangement uses TRBV20-1 and TRBJ2-2; the D gene is possibly TRBD2 (6 bases). V lost 0 bases and J lost 1, with 9 bases in between. CDR3 length equals 15 residues. The germline V gene encodes CDR1 DFQATT and CDR2 SNEGSKA (reference sequence).

This clonotype was seen a handful of times. The chain couples TRBV11-2 to TRBJ2-2; D may correspond to TRBD1 or TRBD2 (5 bases each). CDR3 length: 17 amino acids. With 8 bases removed from V and 0 bases from J, the gap between germline ends came to 19 bases. Germline CDR1 is SGHAT and CDR2 is FQNNGV. DNA of the CDR3: TGTGCCAGCGGGTCTATAAGGGGACGGACGAACACCGGGGAGCTGTTTTTT. Encoded protein: CASGSIRGRTNTGELFF.